The 22 T cell receptor beta chains reported below all come from one sample, sequenced in a study of technical replicates of blood from a few donors. The method was immunoSEQ multiplex PCR; TCRdb's version includes in-frame clones alone and lacks a portion of them. The repertoire holds tens of thousands of clones, with roughly 94% as singletons. The sequenced sample was T cells isolated from PBMCs. The receptors were sampled from a human donor in good health.

The chain recombines TRBV7-3 with TRBJ1-1, with D tentatively TRBD1 (6 bases). The CDR3 is made up of 13 amino acids. Germline V CDR1 and CDR2: SGHTA, FQGTGA. Trimming left V 2 bases short and J 5 bases short, with 9 bases between. This CDR3 is CASSLGGWTEAFF. CDR3 sequence (DNA): TGTGCCAGCAGCTTAGGGGGCTGGACTGAAGCTTTCTTT.

This clone was picked up one time. This rearrangement joins TRBV5-4 to TRBJ2-7, with 7 bases that match TRBD2. The trim removed 5 bases at V and 2 bases at J, leaving 4 bases unmatched. The CDR3 runs 13 residues. Germline CDR1 reads SGHNT; CDR2 reads YYREEE (reference sequence). The CDR3 loop reads CASRGGSPYEQYF. The CDR3 nucleotides read TGTGCCAGCAGGGGGGGGTCCCCCTACGAGCAGTACTTC.

This chain joins TRBV4-2 and TRBJ2-7; 10 nucleotides match TRBD2. The junction had 4 bases not matched to a gene; V was cut back by 1 base and J by 1 base. Germline CDR1 reads LGHNA; CDR2 reads YNFKEQ. This CDR3 contains 16 residues. The CDR3 protein is CASSQGSSGRSYEQYF. CDR3 DNA sequence: TGTGCCAGCAGCCAAGGGTCTAGCGGGAGATCCTACGAGCAGTACTTC.

CDR3 DNA: TGTGCCAGCAGTGAGGGCAGACCGAACACCGGGGAGCTGTTTTTT. It specifies CASSEGRPNTGELFF. This chain links TRBV2 with TRBJ2-2; D unclear. Germline V gene sequence: CDR1 SNHLY, CDR2 FYNNEI. The CDR3 is 15 residues long. The V and J ends lost 3 bases and 0 bases respectively, with 8 bases between them.

The V gene is TRBV7-2, the J gene TRBJ1-1, with TRBD1 matching 7 bases. This CDR3 contains 15 residues. CDR1 is SGHTA and CDR2 is FQGNSA in the germline V gene. Trimming at V came to 5 bases and at J to 0 bases, leaving 6 bases not matched to a gene. The CDR3 coding sequence is TGTGCCAGCAGCCGACGGGGACAGATGAACACTGAAGCTTTCTTT. Translation: CASSRRGQMNTEAFF.

The chain combines TRBV11-2 with TRBJ2-3; D gene ambiguous. Germline V CDR1 and CDR2: SGHAT, FQNNGV. V shed 2 bases and J shed 6 bases, with 12 bases lying between them. This CDR3 spans 14 amino acids. CDR3 in amino acids: CASSLSVVRDTQYF. The CDR3 DNA sequence: TGTGCCAGCAGCTTATCGGTGGTGCGCGATACGCAGTATTTT. Looking up the rest from reference TRBV11-2 and TRBJ2-3 gives the full variable domain: EAGVAQSPRYKIIEKRQSVAFWCNPISGHATLYWYQQILGQGPKLLIQFQNNGVVDDSQLPKDRFSAERLKGVDSTLKIQPAKLEDSAVYLCASSLSVVRDTQYFGPGTRLTVL.

This chain uses TRBV7-6 with TRBJ2-7, with TRBD1 matching over 7 bases. The V segment lost 5 bases and the J segment 4 bases; nucleotides outside the gene matches: 14. The germline CDR1 and CDR2 sequences are SGHVS and FNYEAQ. The CDR3 has 16 residues. CDR3 bases: TGTGCCAGCAGCGGTATAGGGGGCCCGGATAATTACGAGCAGTACTTC. Translation gives CASSGIGGPDNYEQYF.

This chain uses TRBV5-6 with TRBJ1-2; no reliable D call. The V end was cut by 2 bases, the J end by 8 bases, with 10 bases between. The germline V gene encodes CDR1 SGHDT and CDR2 YYEEEE. The CDR3 covers 12 residues. CDR3 in amino acids: CASSFTGSGYTF. Here the CDR3 DNA reads TGTGCCAGCAGCTTTACGGGTTCGGGCTACACCTTC. The variable domain in full, with the rest retrieved from reference TRBV5-6 and TRBJ1-2, is DAGVTQSPTHLIKTRGQQVTLRCSPKSGHDTVSWYQQALGQGPQFIFQYYEEEERQRGNFPDRFSGHQFPNYSSELNVNALLLGDSALYLCASSFTGSGYTFGSGTRLTVV.

The chain is built from TRBV27 and TRBJ1-5; D is perhaps TRBD1 (5 bases). The CDR3 extends over 13 amino acids. V was shortened by 8 bases and J by 0 bases, with 8 bases between the two germline ends. Germline V gene sequence: CDR1 MNHEY, CDR2 SMNVEV (reference sequence). This chain's CDR3 is CASAQGSNQPQHF. The CDR3 bases are TGTGCCAGCGCTCAGGGTAGCAATCAGCCCCAGCATTTT.

The genes are TRBV4-1 and TRBJ1-1; D call uncertain. Trimming stripped 2 bases from V and 1 base from J, with 11 bases between. This CDR3 spans 15 amino acids. Germline V gene sequence: CDR1 MGHRA, CDR2 YSYEKL. This CDR3 reads CASSQLSRGNTEAFF. CDR3 nucleotides: TGCGCCAGCAGCCAACTTTCTCGGGGGAACACTGAAGCTTTCTTT.

The rearrangement uses TRBV5-4 and TRBJ1-5, with 9 bases that match TRBD1. Per the germline V gene, CDR1 is SGHNT and CDR2 is YYREEE (reference sequence). The CDR3 length is 16 residues. J was trimmed by 3 bases and V by 3 bases; bases with no gene match: 7. CDR3 nucleotides: TGTGCCAGCAGCTATAATGGACAGGGGCCCAATCAGCCCCAGCATTTT. Translating it yields CASSYNGQGPNQPQHF.

This CDR3 is CASSQYLAGGETQYF. The CDR3 nucleotides are TGCGCCAGCAGCCAATATCTAGCGGGAGGAGAGACCCAGTACTTC. J is TRBJ2-5 and V is TRBV4-1, with TRBD2 identical over 11 bases. CDR1 and CDR2 from the germline V gene are MGHRA and YSYEKL. The CDR3 has 15 residues. V dropped 2 bases and J dropped 4; count of bases not matched to a gene: 3.

The V call is TRBV2, the J call TRBJ2-2, with D possibly TRBD2 on 6 matching bases. Trimming took 4 bases from V and 2 from J, leaving 8 bases between them. Germline CDR1 reads SNHLY; CDR2 reads FYNNEI. This CDR3 comprises 14 residues. CDR3 protein: CASSVLANTGELFF. DNA of the CDR3: TGTGCCAGCAGTGTACTAGCAAACACCGGGGAGCTGTTTTTT.

The chain has TRBV7-9 and TRBJ1-2; a possible D gene is TRBD1 (6 bases). The CDR3 covers 12 residues. Per the germline V gene, CDR1 is SEHNR and CDR2 is FQNEAQ (reference sequence). V was trimmed by 5 bases and J by 12 bases, leaving 16 bases between them. The CDR3 loop reads CASSVQGPDNTF. The DNA of the CDR3 is TGTGCCAGCAGCGTACAGGGACCGGATAACACCTTC.

This sequence joins TRBV2 and TRBJ2-3; 9 bases are a match to TRBD2. This CDR3 region has 18 residues. Per germline, CDR1 SNHLY and CDR2 FYNNEI. V dropped 3 bases and J dropped 0; count of bases not matched to a gene: 10. The CDR3 loop is CASSDYSGSLSSTDTQYF. CDR3 in DNA: TGTGCCAGCAGTGACTATAGCGGGAGCTTGAGTAGCACAGATACGCAGTATTTT.

V and J are TRBV30 and TRBJ1-1; no firm D call. The germline V and J ends were trimmed by 4 bases and 0 bases, with 9 bases remaining between them. Per the germline V gene, CDR1 is GTSNPN and CDR2 is SVGIG (reference sequence). This CDR3 spans 13 amino acids. CDR3 nucleotides: TGTGCCTGGAATCAGGCGCTGAACACTGAAGCTTTCTTT. This translates into CAWNQALNTEAFF.

The chain employs TRBV5-4 and TRBJ2-1; D possibly corresponds to TRBD2 (5 bases). The CDR3 loop spans 14 amino acids. Germline-derived CDR1 and CDR2 are SGHNT and YYREEE (reference sequence). Trimming pared 4 bases from V and 6 bases from J, leaving 14 bases between. CDR3 in DNA: TGTGCCAGCAGCACCCATACTAGTGCCAATGAGCAGTTCTTC. Residues: CASSTHTSANEQFF. The full variable domain, completed using reference TRBV5-4 and TRBJ2-1, is ETGVTQSPTHLIKTRGQQVTLRCSSQSGHNTVSWYQQALGQGPQFIFQYYREEENGRGNFPPRFSGLQFPNYSSELNVNALELDDSALYLCASSTHTSANEQFFGPGTRLTVL.

V usage is TRBV27 and J usage is TRBJ2-1; 12 bases are shared with TRBD2. Looked up from germline, CDR1 is MNHEY and CDR2 is SMNVEV (reference sequence). The J segment lost 0 bases and the V segment lost 8 bases, leaving 17 bases of the junction unmatched. The CDR3 runs to 20 residues. Here the CDR3 reads CASAILRLAGAAPSYNEQFF. As DNA, the CDR3 is TGTGCCAGCGCCATCCTAAGACTAGCGGGAGCGGCGCCCTCCTACAATGAGCAGTTCTTC.

CDR3 nucleotide sequence: TGTGCCAGCAGCGGATGGGACAGGGGGCACGAGCAGTACTTC. The encoded protein is CASSGWDRGHEQYF. This sequence joins TRBV5-4 and TRBJ2-7; 12 positions match TRBD1. This CDR3 has 14 residues. After removal of 4 bases from V and 5 bases from J, the junction contained 4 bases not matched to a gene. CDR1 is SGHNT, CDR2 YYREEE, per germline (reference sequence).

This sequence joins TRBV6-5 and TRBJ2-7; D is possibly TRBD1 (5 bases). V gave up 8 bases and J gave up 5 bases, with 16 bases separating them. This CDR3 has 13 amino acids. Germline V gives CDR1 MNHEY, CDR2 SVGAGI. The CDR3 DNA follows: TGTGCCAGCGTTGCTGTAGGGGCACACGAGCAGTACTTC. Translating it yields CASVAVGAHEQYF.

This sequence joins TRBV27 and TRBJ1-5, with D unresolved. CDR1 and CDR2 from the germline V gene are MNHEY and SMNVEV (reference sequence). Trimming took off 2 bases at V and 1 base at J, with 6 bases between the two ends. This CDR3 region has 14 residues. As DNA, the CDR3 is TGTGCCAGCAGTTTAACGGGGAGCAATCAGCCCCAGCATTTT. It yields the protein CASSLTGSNQPQHF.

The J gene is TRBJ2-2, the V gene TRBV2; 12 bases are a match to TRBD2. CDR3 length: 17 residues. The J segment lost 6 bases and the V segment lost 4 bases, leaving 9 bases of the junction unmatched. Germline assignment: CDR1 SNHLY and CDR2 FYNNEI. CDR3 protein: CASSGRTSGMRSGELFF. The CDR3 coding sequence is TGTGCCAGCAGTGGCAGGACTAGCGGGATGAGGTCCGGGGAGCTGTTTTTT. Combining the CDR3 with reference TRBV2 and TRBJ2-2 gives the whole variable domain EPEVTQTPSHQVTQMGQEVILRCVPISNHLYFYWYRQILGQKVEFLVSFYNNEISEKSEIFDDQFSVERPDGSNFTLKIRSTKLEDSAMYFCASSGRTSGMRSGELFFGEGSRLTVL.